The clone carrying this TCR beta chain was seen repeatedly, ten times or more. The record originates from a study of T cell repertoires in cytomegalovirus infection. TCRdb reanalysed the reads using MiXCR and keeps one entry per CDR3 protein. The sample lists around 450,000 distinct CDR3 sequences, approximately 11% occurring once. V was shortened by 2 bases and J by 3 bases, with 14 bases between the two germline ends. The CDR3 sequence is 16 residues long. This chain joins TRBV12-3 or TRBV12-4 and TRBJ1-5; D gene uncertain. Sequenced sample: PBMCs. The receptor's source is a human donor in good health (CMV status not recorded). Some clones in this sample may be carry-over from other donors' samples. The CDR3 coding sequence is TGTGCCAGCAGTTTATCGGGGAGGAGAGACAATCAGCCCCAGCATTTT. Translating it yields CASSLSGRRDNQPQHF.